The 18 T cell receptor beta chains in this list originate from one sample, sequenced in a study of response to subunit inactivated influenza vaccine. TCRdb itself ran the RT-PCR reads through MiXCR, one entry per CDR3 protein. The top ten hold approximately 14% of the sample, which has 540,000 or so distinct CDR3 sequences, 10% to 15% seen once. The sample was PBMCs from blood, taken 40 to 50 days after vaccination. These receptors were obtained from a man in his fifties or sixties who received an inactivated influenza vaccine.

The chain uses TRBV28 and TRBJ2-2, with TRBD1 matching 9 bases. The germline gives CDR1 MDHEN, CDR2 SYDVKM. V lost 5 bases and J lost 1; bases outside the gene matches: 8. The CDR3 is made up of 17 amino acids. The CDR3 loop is CASSLNPGQGNTGELFF. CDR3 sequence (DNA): TGTGCCAGCAGTCTTAATCCGGGACAGGGGAACACCGGGGAGCTGTTTTTT. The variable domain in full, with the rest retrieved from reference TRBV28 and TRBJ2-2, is DVKVTQSSRYLVKRTGEKVFLECVQDMDHENMFWYRQDPGLGLRLIYFSYDVKMKEKGDIPEGYSVSREKKERFSLILESASTNQTSMYLCASSLNPGQGNTGELFFGEGSRLTVL.

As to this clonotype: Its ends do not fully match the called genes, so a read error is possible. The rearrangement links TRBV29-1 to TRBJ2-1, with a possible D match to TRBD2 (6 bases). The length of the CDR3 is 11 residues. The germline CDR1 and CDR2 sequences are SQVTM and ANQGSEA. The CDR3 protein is CSVAPSEKQSF. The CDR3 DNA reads TGCAGCGTTGCCCCTAGCGAAAAGCAGTCCTTC.

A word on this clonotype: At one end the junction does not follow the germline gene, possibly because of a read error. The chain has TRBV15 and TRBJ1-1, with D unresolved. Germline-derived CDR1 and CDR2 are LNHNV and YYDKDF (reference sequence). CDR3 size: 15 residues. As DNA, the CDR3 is TGTGCCACCAGCAGACCAGGTGTCGGGAACACTGAAGCCTTCTTT. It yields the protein CATSRPGVGNTEAFF.

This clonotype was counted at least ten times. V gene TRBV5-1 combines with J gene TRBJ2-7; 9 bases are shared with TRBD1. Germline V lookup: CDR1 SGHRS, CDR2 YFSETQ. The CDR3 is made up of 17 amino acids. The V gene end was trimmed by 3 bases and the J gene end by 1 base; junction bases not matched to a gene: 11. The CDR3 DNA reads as TGCGCCAGCAGCTATACCTGGACCGGGACAGGGTCCTACGAGCAGTACTTC. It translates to CASSYTWTGTGSYEQYF.

Written as DNA, the CDR3 is TGTGCCAGCAGGGAGGGCGGAGCTAGCACAGATACGCAGTATTTT. It translates to CASREGGASTDTQYF. J is TRBJ2-3 and V is TRBV5-4, with D perhaps matching TRBD2 (6 bases). This CDR3 contains 15 residues. Per germline, CDR1 SGHNT and CDR2 YYREEE (reference sequence). V was shortened by 5 bases and J by 0 bases, with 13 bases between the two germline ends.

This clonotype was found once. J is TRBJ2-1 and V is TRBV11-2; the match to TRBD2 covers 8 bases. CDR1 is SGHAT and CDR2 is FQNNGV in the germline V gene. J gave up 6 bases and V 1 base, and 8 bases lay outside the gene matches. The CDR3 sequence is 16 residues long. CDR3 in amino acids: CASSLGPQRERNEQFF. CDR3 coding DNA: TGTGCCAGCAGCTTAGGGCCCCAGCGGGAGCGCAATGAGCAGTTCTTC.

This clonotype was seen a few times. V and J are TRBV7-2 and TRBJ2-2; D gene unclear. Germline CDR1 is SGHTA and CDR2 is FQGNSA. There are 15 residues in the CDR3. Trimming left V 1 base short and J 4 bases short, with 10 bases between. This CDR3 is CASSLVQTLTGELFF. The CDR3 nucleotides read TGTGCCAGCAGCTTAGTTCAGACCCTCACCGGGGAGCTGTTTTTT.

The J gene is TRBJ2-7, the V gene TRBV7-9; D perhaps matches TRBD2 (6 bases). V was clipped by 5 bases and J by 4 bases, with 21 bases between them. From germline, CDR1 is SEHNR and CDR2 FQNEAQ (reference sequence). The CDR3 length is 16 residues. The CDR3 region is CASSPGETASYYEQYF. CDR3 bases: TGTGCCAGCAGCCCGGGGGAGACAGCATCGTATTACGAGCAGTACTTC.

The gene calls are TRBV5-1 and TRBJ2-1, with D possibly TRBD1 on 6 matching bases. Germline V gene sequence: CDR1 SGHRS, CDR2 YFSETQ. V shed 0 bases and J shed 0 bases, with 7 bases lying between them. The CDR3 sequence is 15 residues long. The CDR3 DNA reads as TGCGCCAGCAGCTTGGTGACAGGCTCCTACAATGAGCAGTTCTTC. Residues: CASSLVTGSYNEQFF. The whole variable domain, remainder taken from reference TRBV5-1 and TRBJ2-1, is KAGVTQTPRYLIKTRGQQVTLSCSPISGHRSVSWYQQTPGQGLQFLFEYFSETQRNKGNFPGRFSGRQFSNSRSEMNVSTLELGDSALYLCASSLVTGSYNEQFFGPGTRLTVL.

In DNA, the CDR3 is TGTGCCACCAGTGAACCCGGGACTAACTACAATGAGCAGTTCTTC. Residues: CATSEPGTNYNEQFF. This rearrangement joins TRBV24-1 to TRBJ2-1, with 7 bases lining up with TRBD2. Unmatched junction bases numbered 5, after V lost 4 bases and J lost 3 bases. Per germline, CDR1 KGHDR and CDR2 SFDVKD. This CDR3 spans 15 amino acids.

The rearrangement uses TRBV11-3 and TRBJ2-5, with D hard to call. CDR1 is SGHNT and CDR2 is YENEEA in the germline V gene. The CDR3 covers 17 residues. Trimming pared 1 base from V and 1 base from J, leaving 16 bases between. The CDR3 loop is CASSLVARQPLQETQYF. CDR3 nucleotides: TGTGCCAGCAGCTTAGTGGCGCGTCAGCCGCTCCAAGAGACCCAGTACTTC. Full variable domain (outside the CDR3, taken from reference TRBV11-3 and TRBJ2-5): EAGVVQSPRYKIIEKKQPVAFWCNPISGHNTLYWYLQNLGQGPELLIRYENEEAVDDSQLPKDRFSAERLKGVDSTLKIQPAELGDSAVYLCASSLVARQPLQETQYFGPGTRLLVL.

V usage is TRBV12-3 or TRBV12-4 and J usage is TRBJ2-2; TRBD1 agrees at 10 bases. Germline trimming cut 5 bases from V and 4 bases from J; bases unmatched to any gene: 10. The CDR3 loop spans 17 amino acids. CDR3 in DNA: TGTGCCAGCAGTCCCAACCCGGGACAGGGGTCCACCGGGGAGCTGTTTTTT. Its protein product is CASSPNPGQGSTGELFF.

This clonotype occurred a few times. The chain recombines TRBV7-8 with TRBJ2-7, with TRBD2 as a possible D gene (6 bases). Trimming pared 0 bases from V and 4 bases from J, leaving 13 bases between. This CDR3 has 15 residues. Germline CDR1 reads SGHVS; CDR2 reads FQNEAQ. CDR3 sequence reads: CASSLAFTGLYEQYF. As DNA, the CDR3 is TGTGCCAGCAGCTTAGCATTCACAGGACTATACGAGCAGTACTTC. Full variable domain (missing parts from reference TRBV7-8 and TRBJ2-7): GAGVSQSPRYKVAKRGQDVALRCDPISGHVSLFWYQQALGQGPEFLTYFQNEAQLDKSGLPSDRFFAERPEGSVSTLKIQRTQQEDSAVYLCASSLAFTGLYEQYFGPGTRLTVT.

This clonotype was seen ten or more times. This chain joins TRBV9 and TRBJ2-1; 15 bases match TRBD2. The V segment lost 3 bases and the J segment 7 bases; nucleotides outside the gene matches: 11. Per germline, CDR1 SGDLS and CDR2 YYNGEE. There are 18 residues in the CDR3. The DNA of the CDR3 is TGTGCCAGCAGCGGACCGGGACAGGGACTAGCGGGAGGTAATGAGCAGTTCTTC. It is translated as CASSGPGQGLAGGNEQFF.

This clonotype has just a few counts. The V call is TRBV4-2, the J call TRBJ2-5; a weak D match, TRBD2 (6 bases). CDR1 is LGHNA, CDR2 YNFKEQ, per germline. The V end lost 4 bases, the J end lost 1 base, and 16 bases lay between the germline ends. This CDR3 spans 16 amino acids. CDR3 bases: TGTGCCAGCAGCCGGGAAGCGGGTATCCTCCAAGAGACCCAGTACTTC. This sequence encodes CASSREAGILQETQYF.

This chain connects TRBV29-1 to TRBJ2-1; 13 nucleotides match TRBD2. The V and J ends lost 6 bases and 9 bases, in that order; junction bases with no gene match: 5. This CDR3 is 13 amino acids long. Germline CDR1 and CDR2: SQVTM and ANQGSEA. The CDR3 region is CSVKGLAGFEQFF. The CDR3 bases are TGCAGCGTCAAGGGACTAGCGGGATTTGAGCAGTTCTTC.

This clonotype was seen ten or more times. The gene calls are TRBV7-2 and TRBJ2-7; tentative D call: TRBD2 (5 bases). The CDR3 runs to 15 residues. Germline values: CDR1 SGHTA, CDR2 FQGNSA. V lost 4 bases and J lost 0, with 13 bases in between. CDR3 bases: TGTGCCAGCAGCTCTAGCCGGGTCCGCTCCTACGAGCAGTACTTC. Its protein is CASSSSRVRSYEQYF.

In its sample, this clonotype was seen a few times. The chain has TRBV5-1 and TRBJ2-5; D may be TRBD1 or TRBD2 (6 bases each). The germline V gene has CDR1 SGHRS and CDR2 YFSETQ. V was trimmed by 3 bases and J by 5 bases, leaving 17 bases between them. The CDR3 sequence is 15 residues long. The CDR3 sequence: CASSSNPGDSETQYF. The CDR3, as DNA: TGCGCCAGCAGCTCGAACCCAGGGGACTCGGAGACCCAGTACTTC.